The 15 T cell receptor beta chains reported below all come from one sample, sequenced in a study of blood T cell repertoires in COVID-19. Libraries were prepared by immunoSEQ multiplex PCR; TCRdb keeps only in-frame clonotypes and omits some of them. The sample has about 350,000 clones, around 90% seen once. Sequencing was performed on peripheral blood. These TCRs come from a woman aged 55-69 years with COVID-19, enrolled during active disease.

The chain uses TRBV27 and TRBJ1-4, with a weak D call TRBD1 (6 bases). The CDR3 runs 14 residues. In germline, CDR1 is MNHEY, CDR2 SMNVEV (reference sequence). V was shortened by 3 bases and J by 1 base, with 6 bases between the two germline ends. The CDR3 DNA reads as TGTGCCAGCAGTTTCAGGGGAACTAATGAAAAACTGTTTTTT. It is translated as CASSFRGTNEKLFF.

The chain couples TRBV7-9 to TRBJ2-1; tentatively, D is TRBD2 (7 bases). The V gene's germline CDR1 is SEHNR and CDR2 FQNEAQ (reference sequence). V shed 6 bases and J shed 6 bases, with 18 bases lying between them. CDR3 length: 15 residues. CDR3 DNA: TGTGCCAGCAGTCATACAGGGTCGGGGGGCAATGAGCAGTTCTTC. This encodes CASSHTGSGGNEQFF.

V and J are TRBV5-6 and TRBJ2-7; D call uncertain. Trimming shortened V by 3 bases and J by 2 bases, and 18 bases separated the two germline ends. This CDR3 comprises 16 residues. Germline assignment: CDR1 SGHDT and CDR2 YYEEEE. The CDR3 reads CASSSYSFQATYEQYF. In nucleotides, the CDR3 is TGTGCCAGCAGCTCGTACTCCTTCCAGGCCACCTACGAGCAGTACTTC.

This rearrangement joins TRBV18 to TRBJ2-3; 7 bases are a match to TRBD1. CDR3 size: 14 residues. Germline assignment: CDR1 KGHSH and CDR2 LQKENI. V shed 6 bases and J 3 bases; nucleotides not matched to a gene: 6. CDR3 protein: CASSLTGTTDTQYF. Written as DNA, the CDR3 is TGTGCCAGCTCCCTGACAGGGACGACAGATACGCAGTATTTT.

The rearrangement links TRBV15 to TRBJ1-2; 9 bases fit TRBD1. After removal of 6 bases from V and 6 bases from J, the junction contained 14 bases not matched to a gene. The CDR3 sequence is 16 residues long. Looked up from germline, CDR1 is LNHNV and CDR2 is YYDKDF (reference sequence). CDR3 DNA sequence: TGTGCCACCAGGAGCTCGGATAGGACAGGGGATGATGGCTACACCTTC. It codes for CATRSSDRTGDDGYTF.

V is TRBV30 and J is TRBJ1-2; 11 bases fit TRBD1. J gave up 8 bases and V 0 bases, and 5 bases lay outside the gene matches. Germline values: CDR1 GTSNPN, CDR2 SVGIG (reference sequence). CDR3 length: 14 residues. CDR3 coding DNA: TGTGCCTGGAGTGTGGGACAGGGGGTTGTGGGCTACACCTTC. It yields the protein CAWSVGQGVVGYTF. Full variable domain (missing parts from reference TRBV30 and TRBJ1-2): SQTIHQWPATLVQPVGSPLSLECTVEGTSNPNLYWYRQAAGRGLQLLFYSVGIGQISSEVPQNLSASRPQDRQFILSSKKLLLSDSGFYLCAWSVGQGVVGYTFGSGTRLTVV.

The V call is TRBV5-4, the J call TRBJ2-3, with TRBD2 matching over 11 bases. The CDR3 length is 18 residues. The germline CDR1 and CDR2 sequences are SGHNT and YYREEE (reference sequence). V lost 1 base, J lost 2 bases, and 9 bases stayed unmatched. CDR3 loop: CASSLRTTSGGSTDTQYF. The DNA for the CDR3 is TGTGCCAGCAGCTTGCGGACTACTAGCGGGGGTTCCACAGATACGCAGTATTTT.

The rearrangement uses TRBV27 and TRBJ2-1; 11 bases are shared with TRBD2. CDR1 and CDR2 from the germline V gene are MNHEY and SMNVEV (reference sequence). CDR3 length: 15 amino acids. J lost 12 bases, V lost 6 bases, and 13 bases had no gene match. The CDR3 DNA reads as TGTGCCAGCAGCCCAACCGGGACTAGCGGAATTAGGCAGTTCTTC. Translation gives CASSPTGTSGIRQFF.

This chain uses TRBV10-1 with TRBJ2-5; D is possibly TRBD1 (6 bases). The CDR3 length is 10 residues. The germline V gene has CDR1 WNHNN and CDR2 SYGVQD (reference sequence). Deletions cut 9 bases from V and 4 bases from J, with 6 bases between. This CDR3 reads CARTGETQYF. The DNA for the CDR3 is TGCGCCAGGACAGGAGAGACCCAGTACTTC.

This chain links TRBV3-1 (or the pseudogene TRBV3-2) with TRBJ2-1; 13 nucleotides align to TRBD2. CDR1 and CDR2 (germline): LGHDT, YNNKEL (reference sequence). With V trimmed by 6 bases and J by 8 bases, 4 bases remained unmatched. The CDR3 has 14 residues. DNA of the CDR3: TGTGCCAGCAGACTAGCGGGGGGGCTGGATGAGCAGTTCTTC. It translates to CASRLAGGLDEQFF.

This clone was recorded a few times. The V and J genes are TRBV18 and TRBJ1-5; 7 nucleotides agree with TRBD1. Trimming took 6 bases from V and 7 from J; bases not matched to a gene: 12. CDR1 and CDR2 (germline): KGHSH, LQKENI. The CDR3 has 15 amino acids. In nucleotides, the CDR3 is TGTGCCAGCTCCAGGGGACAGCAGGGTGCCCAGCCCCAGCATTTT. This translates into CASSRGQQGAQPQHF.

The rearrangement joins TRBV12-5 to TRBJ1-1, with D maybe TRBD1 (6 bases). Trimming stripped 5 bases from V and 7 bases from J, with 8 bases between. Per germline, CDR1 LGHNT and CDR2 FRNRAP. The CDR3 loop spans 11 amino acids. This chain's CDR3 is CASGTGFEAFF. In DNA form, the CDR3 reads TGTGCTAGTGGTACAGGGTTTGAAGCTTTCTTT.

This rearrangement joins TRBV6-6 to TRBJ2-1, with D tentatively TRBD1 (5 bases). Germline V lookup: CDR1 MNHNY, CDR2 SVGAGI (reference sequence). The CDR3 length is 14 residues. Trimming cost V 0 bases and J 8 bases, with 11 bases left between them. CDR3 nucleotide sequence: TGTGCCAGCAGTTACTCGGGCAGGGTGGATGAGCAGTTCTTC. Its translation is CASSYSGRVDEQFF.

The rearrangement uses TRBV7-9 and TRBJ2-1, with unresolved D. V was cut by 5 bases and J by 0 bases, with 14 bases left in between. The CDR3 loop spans 16 amino acids. Germline V CDR1 and CDR2: SEHNR, FQNEAQ (reference sequence). The CDR3 reads CASSHRSRSSYNEQFF. Here the CDR3 DNA reads TGTGCCAGCAGCCACCGTAGCCGGAGCTCCTACAATGAGCAGTTCTTC. The full variable domain, completed using reference TRBV7-9 and TRBJ2-1, is DTGVSQNPRHKITKRGQNVTFRCDPISEHNRLYWYRQTLGQGPEFLTYFQNEAQLEKSRLLSDRFSAERPKGSFSTLEIQRTEQGDSAMYLCASSHRSRSSYNEQFFGPGTRLTVL.

On this clone: Additional DNA sequences in this sample encode the identical CDR3. This chain links TRBV28 with TRBJ1-2; TRBD1 matches 7 bases. V dropped 3 bases and J dropped 2; count of bases not matched to a gene: 3. From germline, CDR1 is MDHEN and CDR2 SYDVKM. CDR3 size: 14 residues. The chain's CDR3 is CASSFPGQNYGYTF. The CDR3 DNA reads as TGTGCCAGCAGTTTTCCGGGACAGAACTATGGCTACACCTTC.